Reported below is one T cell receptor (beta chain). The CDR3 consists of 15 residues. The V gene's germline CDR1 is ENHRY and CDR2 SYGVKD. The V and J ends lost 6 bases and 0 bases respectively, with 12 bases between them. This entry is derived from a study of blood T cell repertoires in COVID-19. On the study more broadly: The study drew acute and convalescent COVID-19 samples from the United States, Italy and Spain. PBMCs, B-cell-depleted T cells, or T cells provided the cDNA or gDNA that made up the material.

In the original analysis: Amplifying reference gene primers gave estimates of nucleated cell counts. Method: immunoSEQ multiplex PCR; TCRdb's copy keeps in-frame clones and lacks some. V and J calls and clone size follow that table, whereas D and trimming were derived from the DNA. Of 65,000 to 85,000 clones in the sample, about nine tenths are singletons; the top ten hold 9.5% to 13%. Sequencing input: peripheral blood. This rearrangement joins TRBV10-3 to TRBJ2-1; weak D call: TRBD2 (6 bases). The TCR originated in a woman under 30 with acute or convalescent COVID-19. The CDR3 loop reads CAIRSGQHSYNEQFF. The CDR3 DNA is TGTGCCATCAGGAGCGGGCAGCACTCCTACAATGAGCAGTTCTTC.